The 20 T cell receptor beta chains below were found in one sample sequenced in a study of T-cell reconstitution after alpha-beta-depleted transplantation in children. This sample's TCRbeta library carried unique molecular identifier barcodes. MiXCR, applied by TCRdb to the PCR reads, yields one record per CDR3 protein. The sample has about 830,000 distinct CDR3 sequences, about 16% seen once; the top ten hold under 6%. Source: PBMCs, mostly from graft donor cells, taken 360 days after TCRalphabeta/CD19-depleted stem cell transplant. These receptors were obtained from a male patient younger than 18 who had a stem cell transplant for acute lymphoblastic leukemia, so the T cells may come from the graft donor.

A few counts support this clonotype. This chain joins TRBV7-3 and TRBJ2-3; tentatively, D is TRBD1 (6 bases). Trimming stripped 6 bases from V and 0 bases from J, with 13 bases between. There are 15 residues in the CDR3. Germline assignment: CDR1 SGHTA and CDR2 FQGTGA. Here the CDR3 reads CASSQGRSSTDTQYF. The CDR3 nucleotides read TGTGCCAGCAGTCAGGGGAGATCTAGCACAGATACGCAGTATTTT.

This clonotype has a handful of counts. The chain carries TRBV30 and TRBJ2-7, with D tentatively TRBD1 (5 bases). CDR3 length: 11 residues. V lost 1 base and J 4 bases, leaving 5 bases between the germline ends. The germline V gene has CDR1 GTSNPN and CDR2 SVGIG (reference sequence). This CDR3 reads CAWSEGYEQYF. In nucleotides, the CDR3 is TGTGCCTGGAGTGAGGGGTACGAGCAGTACTTC.

The chain employs TRBV12-3 or TRBV12-4 and TRBJ2-7, with 8 bases identical to TRBD1. The junction had 11 bases not matched to a gene; V was cut back by 3 bases and J by 1 base. The CDR3 runs to 17 residues. As DNA, the CDR3 is TGTGCCAGCAGTTTTCATTCAGACCGGGACAGGTCCTACGAGCAGTACTTC. It yields the protein CASSFHSDRDRSYEQYF.

The chain uses TRBV27 and TRBJ2-7; 7 nucleotides align to TRBD2. This CDR3 has 14 residues. Germline V lookup: CDR1 MNHEY, CDR2 SMNVEV (reference sequence). V lost 2 bases to trimming and J lost 4 bases; unmatched junction nucleotides: 5. The CDR3 region has the DNA TGTGCCAGCAGTTTACGGGGAGGGGTTTACGAGCAGTACTTC. It specifies CASSLRGGVYEQYF.

The gene calls are TRBV10-3 and TRBJ2-7; tentative D call: TRBD1 (5 bases). From germline, CDR1 is ENHRY and CDR2 SYGVKD. The V gene lost 0 bases and the J gene lost 6 bases, with 15 bases spanning the gap. This CDR3 is built from 15 residues. The CDR3 spells CAISESYTGFSEQYF. CDR3 sequence (DNA): TGTGCCATCAGTGAGTCCTACACAGGTTTCTCCGAGCAGTACTTC.

The rearrangement uses TRBV7-8 and TRBJ2-5; D not certain. This CDR3 contains 15 residues. CDR1 SGHVS and CDR2 FQNEAQ come from the germline V gene. The V gene lost 1 base and the J gene lost 2 bases, with 11 bases spanning the gap. The CDR3 sequence: CASSLVSQIQETQYF. DNA for the CDR3: TGTGCCAGCAGCTTAGTCTCCCAAATACAAGAGACCCAGTACTTC. Variable domain in full (rest from reference TRBV7-8 and TRBJ2-5): GAGVSQSPRYKVAKRGQDVALRCDPISGHVSLFWYQQALGQGPEFLTYFQNEAQLDKSGLPSDRFFAERPEGSVSTLKIQRTQQEDSAVYLCASSLVSQIQETQYFGPGTRLLVL.

This clonotype came up many times. This sequence joins TRBV5-1 and TRBJ1-5, with 7 positions matching TRBD1. V gave up 1 base and J gave up 0 bases; unmatched junction bases: 1. The CDR3 has 15 residues. CDR1 is SGHRS, CDR2 YFSETQ, per germline. In nucleotides, the CDR3 is TGCGCCAGCAGCTTGAGGACAGGTAGCAATCAGCCCCAGCATTTT. This codes for CASSLRTGSNQPQHF.

V usage is TRBV20-1 and J usage is TRBJ2-2; possible D gene TRBD2, 5 bases. Germline V CDR1 and CDR2: DFQATT, SNEGSKA (reference sequence). The V and J ends lost 7 bases and 2 bases respectively, with 14 bases between them. This CDR3 region has 14 residues. CDR3 DNA: TGCAGTGGGAGCGGTGAGGATAACACCGGGGAGCTGTTTTTT. It specifies CSGSGEDNTGELFF.

The chain carries TRBV12-3 or TRBV12-4 and TRBJ2-2; D tentatively fits TRBD1 or TRBD2 (5 bases each). The germline V and J ends were trimmed by 6 bases and 6 bases, with 14 bases remaining between them. The CDR3 sequence is 14 residues long. CDR3 in amino acids: CASRGDTRAGELFF. In DNA form, the CDR3 reads TGTGCCAGCAGGGGGGATACGCGAGCCGGGGAGCTGTTTTTT.

This clonotype was recorded a few times. V is TRBV29-1 and J is TRBJ2-1; 14 bases match TRBD2. Germline CDR1 reads SQVTM; CDR2 reads ANQGSEA. The CDR3 runs 16 residues. V gave up 3 bases and J gave up 8 bases; unmatched junction bases: 9. As DNA, the CDR3 is TGCAGCGTTGAGAGGGGACTAGCGGGAGAGGGATATGAGCAGTTCTTC. The encoded protein is CSVERGLAGEGYEQFF.

V is TRBV2 and J is TRBJ1-2; no clear D gene. There are 13 residues in the CDR3. Germline lookup yields CDR1 SNHLY and CDR2 FYNNEI. V was cut by 8 bases and J by 1 base, with 11 bases left in between. CDR3 nucleotide sequence: TGTGCCAGCGTCGTGGGAGTTAACTATGGCTACACCTTC. Amino acid sequence: CASVVGVNYGYTF.

The J gene is TRBJ2-7, the V gene TRBV4-1; 9 bases fit TRBD2. V lost 3 bases, J lost 0 bases, and 3 bases stayed unmatched. The CDR3 extends over 15 amino acids. Germline-derived CDR1 and CDR2 are MGHRA and YSYEKL. DNA for the CDR3: TGCGCCAGCAGCCATGTAGCGGGAGCCTCCTACGAGCAGTACTTC. This encodes CASSHVAGASYEQYF.

The gene calls are TRBV27 and TRBJ1-2; TRBD1 matches at 11 bases. V dropped 6 bases and J dropped 5; count of bases not matched to a gene: 11. Germline assignment: CDR1 MNHEY and CDR2 SMNVEV (reference sequence). The CDR3 extends over 16 amino acids. Here the CDR3 DNA reads TGTGCCAGCAGCGGGACAGGGGGAGTAATCGGGTATGGCTACACCTTC. Amino acids: CASSGTGGVIGYGYTF.

This clonotype was observed at least ten times. The J gene is TRBJ2-5, the V gene TRBV24-1; 9 bases agree with TRBD2. V shed 0 bases, J shed 5 bases, and the junction held 9 bases outside the gene matches. The CDR3 has 17 residues. The germline V gene encodes CDR1 KGHDR and CDR2 SFDVKD. CDR3 sequence reads: CATSDLRVAGEGETQYF. DNA for the CDR3: TGTGCCACCAGTGATTTGCGCGTAGCGGGAGAAGGCGAGACCCAGTACTTC.

The J gene is TRBJ2-7, the V gene TRBV25-1; D possibly uses TRBD1 or TRBD2 (5 bases each). CDR1 and CDR2 (germline): MGHDK, SYGVNS. This CDR3 has 14 residues. Trimming cost V 2 bases and J 4 bases, with 12 bases left between them. Here the CDR3 reads CASSEGSWGYEQYF. CDR3 sequence (DNA): TGTGCCAGCAGTGAAGGAAGTTGGGGGTACGAGCAGTACTTC.

This clonotype was counted ten times or more. J is TRBJ2-7 and V is TRBV29-1; 8 bases fit TRBD1. Germline CDR1 reads SQVTM; CDR2 reads ANQGSEA. The CDR3 sequence is 13 residues long. Trimming at V came to 7 bases and at J to 3 bases, leaving 8 bases not matched to a gene. In DNA form, the CDR3 reads TGCAGCGCCTCGACAGGGGTCCTCTACGAGCAGTACTTC. Encoded protein: CSASTGVLYEQYF.

The sample holds many counts of this clonotype. V gene TRBV27 combines with J gene TRBJ2-1; D not resolved. The CDR3 runs to 14 residues. V lost 3 bases to trimming and J lost 2 bases, with 8 bases between them. CDR1 is MNHEY, CDR2 SMNVEV, per germline (reference sequence). The CDR3 here is CASSFLTTYNEQFF. Here the CDR3 DNA reads TGTGCCAGCAGTTTCCTTACGACCTACAATGAGCAGTTCTTC.

This clonotype was seen more than once but under ten times. V gene TRBV20-1 combines with J gene TRBJ2-7; D unresolved. Germline CDR1 reads DFQATT; CDR2 reads SNEGSKA (reference sequence). This CDR3 is built from 13 residues. The V end was cut by 4 bases, the J end by 3 bases, with 13 bases between. The CDR3 DNA reads TGCAGTGCTAAGGGTCCCAATCTCTACGAGCAGTACTTC. It specifies CSAKGPNLYEQYF.

V is TRBV12-3 or TRBV12-4 and J is TRBJ1-3, with TRBD1 as a possible D gene (5 bases). The CDR3 covers 14 residues. V was trimmed by 3 bases and J by 2 bases, leaving 8 bases between them. Here the CDR3 reads CASSLLTAGNTIYF. CDR3 bases: TGTGCCAGCAGTTTGTTGACAGCTGGAAACACCATATATTTT.

This clonotype was seen a handful of times. This chain joins TRBV9 and TRBJ2-4; possible D gene TRBD2, 6 bases. This CDR3 comprises 14 residues. Trimming stripped 0 bases from V and 8 bases from J, with 12 bases between. Germline CDR1 reads SGDLS; CDR2 reads YYNGEE. CDR3 sequence: CASSVAGTQDIQYF. The CDR3 DNA sequence: TGTGCCAGCAGCGTAGCCGGGACTCAAGACATTCAGTACTTC.